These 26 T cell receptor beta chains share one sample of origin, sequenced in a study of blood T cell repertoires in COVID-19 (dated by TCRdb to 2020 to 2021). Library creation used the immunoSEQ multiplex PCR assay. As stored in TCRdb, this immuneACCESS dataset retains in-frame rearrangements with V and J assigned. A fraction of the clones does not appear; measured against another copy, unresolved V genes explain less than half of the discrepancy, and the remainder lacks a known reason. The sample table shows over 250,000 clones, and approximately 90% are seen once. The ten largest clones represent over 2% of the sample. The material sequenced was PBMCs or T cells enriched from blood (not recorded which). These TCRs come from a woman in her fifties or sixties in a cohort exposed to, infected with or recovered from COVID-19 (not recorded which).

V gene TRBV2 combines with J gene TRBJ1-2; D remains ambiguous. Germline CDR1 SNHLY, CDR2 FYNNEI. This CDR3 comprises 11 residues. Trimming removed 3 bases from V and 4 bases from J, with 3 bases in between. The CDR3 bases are TGTGCCAGCAGTGAGGCCTATGGCTACACCTTC. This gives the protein CASSEAYGYTF.

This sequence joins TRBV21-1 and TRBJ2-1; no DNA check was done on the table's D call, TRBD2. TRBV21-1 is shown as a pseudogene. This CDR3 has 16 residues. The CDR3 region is CASSKGVLAGYNEQFF. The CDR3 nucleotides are TGTGCCAGCAGCAAAGGGGTACTAGCGGGGTACAATGAGCAGTTCTTC.

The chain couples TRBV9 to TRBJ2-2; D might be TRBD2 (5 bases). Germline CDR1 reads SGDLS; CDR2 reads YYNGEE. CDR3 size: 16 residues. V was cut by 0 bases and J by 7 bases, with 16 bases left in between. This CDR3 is CASSVVVGEGYGELFF. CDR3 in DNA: TGTGCCAGCAGCGTAGTAGTGGGAGAAGGCTACGGGGAGCTGTTTTTT.

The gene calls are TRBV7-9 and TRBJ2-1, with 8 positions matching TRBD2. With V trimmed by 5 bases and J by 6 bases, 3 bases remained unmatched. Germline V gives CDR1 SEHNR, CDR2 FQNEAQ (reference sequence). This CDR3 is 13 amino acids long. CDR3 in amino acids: CASSREGINEQFF. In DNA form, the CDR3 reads TGTGCCAGCAGCCGGGAGGGTATCAATGAGCAGTTCTTC.

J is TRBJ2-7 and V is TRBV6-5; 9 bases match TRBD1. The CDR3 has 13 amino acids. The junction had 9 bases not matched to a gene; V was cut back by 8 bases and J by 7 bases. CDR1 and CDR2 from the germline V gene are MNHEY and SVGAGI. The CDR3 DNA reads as TGTGCCAGCCTCCTGGACAGGGGAAGTGAGCAGTACTTC. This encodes CASLLDRGSEQYF.

For the CDR3, the DNA is TGTGCCATCAGTGAGTTGACAGGGACTAATGAAAAACTGTTTTTT. Translation: CAISELTGTNEKLFF. This chain links TRBV10-3 with TRBJ1-4; TRBD1 matches at 7 bases. The CDR3 totals 15 residues. Unmatched junction bases numbered 1, after V lost 1 base and J lost 2 bases. CDR1 ENHRY and CDR2 SYGVKD come from the germline V gene.

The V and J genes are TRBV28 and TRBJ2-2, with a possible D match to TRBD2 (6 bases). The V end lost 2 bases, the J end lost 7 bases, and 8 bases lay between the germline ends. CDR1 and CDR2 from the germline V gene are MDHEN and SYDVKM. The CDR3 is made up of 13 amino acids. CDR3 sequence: CASSLAGGGELFF. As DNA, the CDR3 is TGTGCCAGCAGTTTAGCCGGGGGCGGGGAGCTGTTTTTT.

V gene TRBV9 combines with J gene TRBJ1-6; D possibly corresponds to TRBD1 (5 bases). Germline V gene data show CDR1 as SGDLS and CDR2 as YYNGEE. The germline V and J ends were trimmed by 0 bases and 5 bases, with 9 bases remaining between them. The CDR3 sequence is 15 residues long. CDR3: CASSVAAGNNSPLHF. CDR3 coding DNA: TGTGCCAGCAGCGTAGCGGCAGGGAATAATTCACCCCTCCACTTT. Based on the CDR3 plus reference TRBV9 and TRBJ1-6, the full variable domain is DSGVTQTPKHLITATGQRVTLRCSPRSGDLSVYWYQQSLDQGLQFLIQYYNGEERAKGNILERFSAQQFPDLHSELNLSSLELGDSALYFCASSVAAGNNSPLHFGNGTRLTVT.

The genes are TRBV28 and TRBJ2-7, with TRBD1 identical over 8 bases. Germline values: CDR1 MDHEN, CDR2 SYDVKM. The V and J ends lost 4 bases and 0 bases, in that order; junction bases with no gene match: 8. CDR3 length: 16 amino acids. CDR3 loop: CASSSRQGTSSYEQYF. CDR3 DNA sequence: TGTGCCAGCAGTTCCAGACAGGGGACTTCCTCCTACGAGCAGTACTTC.

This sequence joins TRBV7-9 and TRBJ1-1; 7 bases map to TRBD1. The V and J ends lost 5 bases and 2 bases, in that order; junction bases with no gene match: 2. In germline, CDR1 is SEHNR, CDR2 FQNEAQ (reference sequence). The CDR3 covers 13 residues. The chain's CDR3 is CASSGTVNTEAFF. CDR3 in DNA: TGTGCCAGCAGCGGGACAGTTAACACTGAAGCTTTCTTT.

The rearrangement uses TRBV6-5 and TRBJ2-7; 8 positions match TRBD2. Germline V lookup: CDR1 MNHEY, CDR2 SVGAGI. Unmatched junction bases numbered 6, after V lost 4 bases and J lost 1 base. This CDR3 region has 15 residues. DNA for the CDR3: TGTGCCAGCAGTTCCGCTAGCGGGTGGTCCTACGAGCAGTACTTC. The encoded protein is CASSSASGWSYEQYF.

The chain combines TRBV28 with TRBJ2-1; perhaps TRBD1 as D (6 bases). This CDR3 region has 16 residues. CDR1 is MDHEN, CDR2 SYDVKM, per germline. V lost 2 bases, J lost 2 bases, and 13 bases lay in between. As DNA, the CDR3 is TGTGCCAGCAGTTTAGGGGGCACGCGGGCCTACAATGAGCAGTTCTTC. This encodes CASSLGGTRAYNEQFF.

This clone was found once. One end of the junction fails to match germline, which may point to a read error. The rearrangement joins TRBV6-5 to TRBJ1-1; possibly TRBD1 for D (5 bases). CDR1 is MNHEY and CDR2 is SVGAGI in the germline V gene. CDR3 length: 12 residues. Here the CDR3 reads CATSRGNTEAFF. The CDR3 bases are TGTGCCACCAGTAGGGGTAACACTGAAGCTTTCTTT.

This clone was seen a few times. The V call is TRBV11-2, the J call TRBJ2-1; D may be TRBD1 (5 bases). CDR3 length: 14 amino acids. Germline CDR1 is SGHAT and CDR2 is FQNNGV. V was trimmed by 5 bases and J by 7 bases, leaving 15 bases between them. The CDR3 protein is CASSEQVERNEQFF. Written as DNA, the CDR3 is TGTGCCAGCAGCGAACAGGTTGAGAGAAATGAGCAGTTCTTC.

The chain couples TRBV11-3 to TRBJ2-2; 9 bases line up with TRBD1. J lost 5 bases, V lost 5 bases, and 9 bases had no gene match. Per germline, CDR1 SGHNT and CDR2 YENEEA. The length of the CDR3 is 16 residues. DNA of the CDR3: TGTGCCAGCAGCGCCCGGACAGGGGTAGGGACCGGGGAGCTGTTTTTT. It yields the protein CASSARTGVGTGELFF.

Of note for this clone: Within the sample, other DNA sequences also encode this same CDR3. The CDR3 region is CASSVGGSNSPLHF. CDR3 DNA: TGTGCCAGCAGCGTAGGCGGCAGTAATTCACCCCTCCACTTT. The genes are TRBV9 and TRBJ1-6, with unresolved D. V was pared by 0 bases and J by 6 bases, with 7 bases between. The germline CDR1 and CDR2 sequences are SGDLS and YYNGEE. The length of the CDR3 is 14 residues. Based on the CDR3 plus reference TRBV9 and TRBJ1-6, the full variable domain is DSGVTQTPKHLITATGQRVTLRCSPRSGDLSVYWYQQSLDQGLQFLIQYYNGEERAKGNILERFSAQQFPDLHSELNLSSLELGDSALYFCASSVGGSNSPLHFGNGTRLTVT.

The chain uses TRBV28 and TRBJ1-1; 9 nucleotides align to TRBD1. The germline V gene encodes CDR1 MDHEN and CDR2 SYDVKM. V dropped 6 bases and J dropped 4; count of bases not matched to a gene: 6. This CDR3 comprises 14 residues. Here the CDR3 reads CASRPTTGGTEAFF. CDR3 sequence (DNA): TGTGCCAGCAGACCTACGACAGGGGGCACTGAAGCTTTCTTT.

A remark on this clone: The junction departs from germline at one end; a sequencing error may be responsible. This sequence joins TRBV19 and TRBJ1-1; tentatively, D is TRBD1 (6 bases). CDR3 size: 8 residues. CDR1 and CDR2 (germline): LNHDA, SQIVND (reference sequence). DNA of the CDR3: TGTGCCAGTGTCAGGGGCTCCTTT. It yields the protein CASVRGSF.

The CDR3 DNA follows: TGTGCCAGCAGTCGGGACAGGGGGGCAGATACGCAGTATTTT. This codes for CASSRDRGADTQYF. V gene TRBV2 combines with J gene TRBJ2-3, with 11 bases fitting TRBD1. The CDR3 loop spans 14 amino acids. Germline V gene data show CDR1 as SNHLY and CDR2 as FYNNEI. After removal of 5 bases from V and 4 bases from J, the junction contained 2 bases not matched to a gene.

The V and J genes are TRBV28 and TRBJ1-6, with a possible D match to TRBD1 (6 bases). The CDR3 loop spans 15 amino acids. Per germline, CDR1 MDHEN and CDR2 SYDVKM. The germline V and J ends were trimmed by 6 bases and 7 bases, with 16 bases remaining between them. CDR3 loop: CASSPRTEPNSPLHF. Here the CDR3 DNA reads TGTGCCAGCAGCCCTCGGACAGAGCCAAATTCACCCCTCCACTTT. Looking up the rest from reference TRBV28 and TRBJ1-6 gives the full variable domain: DVKVTQSSRYLVKRTGEKVFLECVQDMDHENMFWYRQDPGLGLRLIYFSYDVKMKEKGDIPEGYSVSREKKERFSLILESASTNQTSMYLCASSPRTEPNSPLHFGNGTRLTVT.

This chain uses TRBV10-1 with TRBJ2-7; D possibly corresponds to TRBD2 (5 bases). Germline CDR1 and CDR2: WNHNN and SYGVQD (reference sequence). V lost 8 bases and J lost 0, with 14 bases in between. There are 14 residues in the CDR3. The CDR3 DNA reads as TGCGCCAGCCCAAGAGACTATAGCTCCTACGAGCAGTACTTC. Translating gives CASPRDYSSYEQYF.

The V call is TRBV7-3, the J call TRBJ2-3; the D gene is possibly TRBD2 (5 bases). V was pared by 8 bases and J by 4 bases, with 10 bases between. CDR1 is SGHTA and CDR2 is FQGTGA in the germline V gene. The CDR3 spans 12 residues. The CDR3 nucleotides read TGTGCCAGCGCAAGCGGCCCAGATACGCAGTATTTT. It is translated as CASASGPDTQYF.

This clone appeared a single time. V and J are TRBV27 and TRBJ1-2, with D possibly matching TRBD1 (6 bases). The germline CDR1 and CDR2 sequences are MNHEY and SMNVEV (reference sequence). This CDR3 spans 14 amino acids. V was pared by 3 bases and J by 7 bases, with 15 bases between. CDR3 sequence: CASSFGDRKGGYTF. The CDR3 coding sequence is TGTGCCAGCAGTTTCGGAGACAGGAAGGGTGGCTACACCTTC.

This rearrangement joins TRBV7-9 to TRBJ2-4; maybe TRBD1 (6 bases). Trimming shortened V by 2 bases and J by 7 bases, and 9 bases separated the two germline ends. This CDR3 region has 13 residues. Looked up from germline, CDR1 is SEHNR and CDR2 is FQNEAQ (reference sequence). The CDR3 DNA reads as TGTGCCAGCAGCTTATTTCAGGGGAACATTCAGTACTTC. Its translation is CASSLFQGNIQYF. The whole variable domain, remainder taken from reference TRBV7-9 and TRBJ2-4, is DTGVSQNPRHKITKRGQNVTFRCDPISEHNRLYWYRQTLGQGPEFLTYFQNEAQLEKSRLLSDRFSAERPKGSFSTLEIQRTEQGDSAMYLCASSLFQGNIQYFGAGTRLSVL.

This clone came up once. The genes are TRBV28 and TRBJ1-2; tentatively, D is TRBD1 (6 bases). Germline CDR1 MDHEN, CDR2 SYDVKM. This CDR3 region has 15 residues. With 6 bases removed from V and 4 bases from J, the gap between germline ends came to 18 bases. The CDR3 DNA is TGTGCCAGCAGCGTGGGGGGGACATCTTTCTATGGCTACACCTTC. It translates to CASSVGGTSFYGYTF.

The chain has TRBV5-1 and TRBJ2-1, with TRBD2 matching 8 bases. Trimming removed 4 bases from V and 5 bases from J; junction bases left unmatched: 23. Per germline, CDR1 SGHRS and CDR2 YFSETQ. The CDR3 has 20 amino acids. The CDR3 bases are TGCGCCAGCAGCGCAAATCCGGGACTAGGGCCGCCCTTAACAAACAATGAGCAGTTCTTC. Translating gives CASSANPGLGPPLTNNEQFF.